The 24 T cell receptor beta chains reported below all come from one sample, sequenced in a study of beta chain features in type 1 diabetes. Reverse transcribing all isolated RNA meant expressed TCRB transcripts were sequenced. The protocol was immunoSEQ multiplex PCR, while the TCRdb copy is restricted to in-frame clones and leaves out a portion. The sample shows under 450,000 clones, 11% to 15% of them seen only once. The sequencing input was naive CD4+ T cells from blood. The source is a man aged 25-40 years in good health.

This clone was found a few times. This chain joins TRBV10-3 and TRBJ2-7, with a weak D call TRBD1 (5 bases). In germline, CDR1 is ENHRY, CDR2 SYGVKD. V lost 6 bases, J lost 0 bases, and 18 bases lay in between. This CDR3 spans 16 amino acids. The CDR3 sequence is CAISIPFGRASYEQYV. CDR3 nucleotides: TGTGCCATCAGCATCCCTTTCGGCAGGGCCTCCTACGAGCAGTACGTC.

This clone came up a few times. This rearrangement joins TRBV21-1 to TRBJ2-5; whether TRBD2, the table's D call, matches the DNA was not checked. TRBV21-1 constitutes a pseudogene. The CDR3 is 15 residues long. CDR3 sequence (DNA): TGTGCCAGCAGCAAAAAAGCAGCGGGGGGAGAGACCCAGTACTTC. Amino acid sequence: CASSKKAAGGETQYF.

This clone appeared a few times. The CDR3 region is CASPGTSGSYEQYV. DNA of the CDR3: TGTGCCAGTCCCGGGACTAGCGGTTCCTACGAGCAGTACGTC. This chain uses TRBV2 with TRBJ2-7; TRBD2 matches at 11 bases. The CDR3 contains 14 residues. With 9 bases clipped from V and 1 base from J, the junction kept 5 bases outside the gene matches. Germline V lookup: CDR1 SNHLY, CDR2 FYNNEI.

This clone showed up just a few times. The V and J genes are TRBV6-5 and TRBJ2-7; TRBD2 matches at 10 bases. The CDR3 consists of 15 residues. V dropped 2 bases and J dropped 2; count of bases not matched to a gene: 3. Germline CDR1 is MNHEY and CDR2 is SVGAGI. CDR3 DNA: TGTGCCAGCAGTTACACCCTAGCGGGGGCCTACGAGCAGTACTTC. It codes for CASSYTLAGAYEQYF.

This chain links TRBV30 with TRBJ2-1; 8 positions match TRBD1. This CDR3 has 12 amino acids. Per the germline V gene, CDR1 is GTSNPN and CDR2 is SVGIG (reference sequence). Trimming removed 4 bases from V and 10 bases from J; junction bases left unmatched: 6. CDR3 bases: TGTGCCTGGACCTTCGGACAGGGCGAGCAGTTCTTC. Its protein is CAWTFGQGEQFF.

There are a few counts of this clone. The V call is TRBV14, the J call TRBJ2-2; D is unclear. Trimming stripped 3 bases from V and 0 bases from J, with 8 bases between. Germline CDR1 reads SGHDN; CDR2 reads FVKESK. The CDR3 runs 15 residues. As DNA, the CDR3 is TGTGCCAGCAGCCATTATGGATCGAACACCGGGGAGCTGTTTTTT. Its protein is CASSHYGSNTGELFF.

This chain connects TRBV18 to TRBJ1-2; the D is unclear. CDR1 KGHSH and CDR2 LQKENI come from the germline V gene. V was pared by 4 bases and J by 5 bases, with 17 bases between. CDR3 length: 15 residues. The CDR3 here is CASSLGGEPQYGYTF. The CDR3 DNA reads TGTGCCAGCTCACTGGGCGGGGAACCGCAGTATGGCTACACCTTC.

This clone was seen only a few times. V gene TRBV13 combines with J gene TRBJ2-1; 14 bases agree with TRBD2. The CDR3 is 15 amino acids. CDR1 and CDR2 (germline): PRHDT, FYEKMQ (reference sequence). The junction had 3 bases not matched to a gene; V was cut back by 4 bases and J by 7 bases. In DNA form, the CDR3 reads TGTGCCAGCAGCTCGGGACTAGCGGGAGATAATGAGCAGTTCTTC. This codes for CASSSGLAGDNEQFF. Full variable domain (remainder filled in from reference TRBV13 and TRBJ2-1): AAGVIQSPRHLIKEKRETATLKCYPIPRHDTVYWYQQGPGQDPQFLISFYEKMQSDKGSIPDRFSAQQFSDYHSELNMSSLELGDSALYFCASSSGLAGDNEQFFGPGTRLTVL.

The rearrangement links TRBV29-1 to TRBJ2-1, with D unclear. The CDR3 consists of 11 residues. Germline CDR1 reads SQVTM; CDR2 reads ANQGSEA. Trimming removed 3 bases at V and 7 bases at J, with 7 bases between. As DNA, the CDR3 is TGCAGCGTTGACTGGGTAAATGAGCAGTTCTTC. It is translated as CSVDWVNEQFF.

The genes are TRBV5-5 and TRBJ2-7; D is ambiguous. Germline CDR1 is SGHKS and CDR2 is YYEKEE (reference sequence). There are 12 residues in the CDR3. Trimming took off 3 bases at V and 2 bases at J, with 6 bases between the two ends. This CDR3 reads CASSSPAYEQYF. The DNA of the CDR3 is TGTGCCAGCAGCTCCCCGGCCTACGAGCAGTACTTC.

The chain joins TRBV18 to TRBJ2-1; 9 positions agree with TRBD1. The CDR3 covers 14 residues. In germline, CDR1 is KGHSH, CDR2 LQKENI. Germline trimming cut 4 bases from V and 9 bases from J; bases unmatched to any gene: 7. The DNA of the CDR3 is TGTGCCAGCTCACTCGCGGGACAGGGCCTTGAGCAGTTCTTC. Amino acids: CASSLAGQGLEQFF.

The V and J genes are TRBV7-9 and TRBJ1-1, with D tentatively TRBD1 (5 bases). The CDR3 is made up of 15 amino acids. V lost 3 bases and J 5 bases, leaving 16 bases between the germline ends. Germline CDR1 is SEHNR and CDR2 is FQNEAQ (reference sequence). The CDR3 nucleotides read TGTGCCAGCAGCTTGTTGTCAGGGTTTGAGACTGAAGCTTTCTTT. It translates to CASSLLSGFETEAFF.

This chain links TRBV5-1 with TRBJ2-2; D gene uncertain. This CDR3 spans 12 amino acids. Germline lookup yields CDR1 SGHRS and CDR2 YFSETQ. Trimming removed 1 base from V and 7 bases from J, with 5 bases in between. The CDR3 DNA reads as TGCGCCAGCAGCTTGAGTGTCGGGGAGCTGTTTTTT. This gives the protein CASSLSVGELFF.

The rearrangement links TRBV7-8 to TRBJ2-1; D may correspond to TRBD1 or TRBD2 (6 bases each). Germline values: CDR1 SGHVS, CDR2 FQNEAQ. V lost 1 base, J lost 3 bases, and 10 bases lay in between. The CDR3 runs to 15 residues. CDR3 nucleotide sequence: TGTGCCAGCAGCTTAGTGGGGGGCCTCTACAATGAGCAGTTCTTC. This translates into CASSLVGGLYNEQFF.

J is TRBJ2-2 and V is TRBV30, with TRBD2 as a possible D gene (5 bases). This CDR3 has 15 residues. From germline, CDR1 is GTSNPN and CDR2 SVGIG (reference sequence). The V end was cut by 2 bases, the J end by 6 bases, with 16 bases between. CDR3 in amino acids: CAWSIMGSRAGELFF. The CDR3 DNA is TGTGCCTGGAGTATAATGGGGAGTAGAGCCGGGGAGCTGTTTTTT. Variable domain in full (rest from reference TRBV30 and TRBJ2-2): SQTIHQWPATLVQPVGSPLSLECTVEGTSNPNLYWYRQAAGRGLQLLFYSVGIGQISSEVPQNLSASRPQDRQFILSSKKLLLSDSGFYLCAWSIMGSRAGELFFGEGSRLTVL.

This rearrangement joins TRBV6-1 to TRBJ2-4; D call uncertain. Germline V gives CDR1 MNHNS, CDR2 SASEGT. CDR3 length: 13 residues. V was trimmed by 4 bases and J by 5 bases, leaving 9 bases between them. In DNA form, the CDR3 reads TGTGCCAGCAGTGGTTACTCAGAAAACATTCAGTACTTC. Amino acids: CASSGYSENIQYF.

The chain has TRBV27 and TRBJ1-2, with 9 bases identical to TRBD1. The ends lost 5 bases at V and 6 bases at J; junction bases unmatched: 10. Germline V gene data show CDR1 as MNHEY and CDR2 as SMNVEV (reference sequence). The CDR3 is 15 amino acids. CDR3 sequence (DNA): TGTGCCAGCAGTCCCGCCGGGACAGGGACGAATGGCTACACCTTC. It translates to CASSPAGTGTNGYTF.

This clone has only a few counts. The J gene is TRBJ2-1, the V gene TRBV5-4; 8 nucleotides agree with TRBD2. In germline, CDR1 is SGHNT, CDR2 YYREEE (reference sequence). Unmatched junction bases numbered 10, after V lost 10 bases and J lost 7 bases. This CDR3 is built from 13 residues. The CDR3 nucleotides are TGTGCCTCGTCGGGAGGGGGTTGGAATGAGCAGTTCTTC. This encodes CASSGGGWNEQFF.

This clone was observed a handful of times. The chain links TRBV7-8 to TRBJ2-3; the D call may be TRBD1 or TRBD2 (5 bases each). The germline V gene has CDR1 SGHVS and CDR2 FQNEAQ. The CDR3 has 16 residues. The ends were cut back, 1 base at V and 2 bases at J, with 13 bases in the middle. CDR3: CASSLGDRTTTDTQYF. DNA for the CDR3: TGTGCCAGCAGCTTAGGGGACCGGACGACCACAGATACGCAGTATTTT.

This chain joins TRBV10-3 and TRBJ2-5; a weak D match, TRBD2 (7 bases). The CDR3 spans 15 residues. CDR1 and CDR2 from the germline V gene are ENHRY and SYGVKD. Trimming took 10 bases from V and 5 from J, leaving 23 bases between them. CDR3 loop: CATRVAGAYTETQYF. The CDR3 DNA follows: TGTGCCACCCGGGTCGCGGGGGCCTACACGGAGACCCAGTACTTC.

This clone was observed a handful of times. The V call is TRBV13, the J call TRBJ2-7; 7 nucleotides match TRBD1. V trimming: 5 bases; J trimming: 3 bases; junction bases outside the gene matches: 10. This CDR3 is built from 15 residues. Germline V gene data show CDR1 as PRHDT and CDR2 as FYEKMQ (reference sequence). The CDR3, as DNA: TGTGCCAGCAGCCTTCGACAGGGTGCAAACTACGAGCAGTACTTC. It is translated as CASSLRQGANYEQYF.

This clone was observed a few times. The chain employs TRBV14 and TRBJ1-5; D is unresolved. The CDR3 is 13 residues long. Germline V gene lookup returns CDR1 SGHDN and CDR2 FVKESK. The V end was cut by 1 base, the J end by 6 bases, with 7 bases between. The CDR3 nucleotides read TGTGCCAGCAGCCAAGGGGATCGTCAGCCCCAGCATTTT. Encoded protein: CASSQGDRQPQHF.

This clone was seen more than once but under ten times. The chain couples TRBV9 to TRBJ1-3, with D maybe TRBD1 (5 bases). Trimming removed 3 bases from V and 4 bases from J, with 14 bases in between. Germline assignment: CDR1 SGDLS and CDR2 YYNGEE. The CDR3 extends over 15 amino acids. CDR3 protein: CASSATEPLGNTIYF. The DNA for the CDR3 is TGTGCCAGCAGCGCGACAGAACCTTTAGGAAACACCATATATTTT.

The CDR3: CASSLGLAGGIDTQYF. DNA for the CDR3: TGTGCCAGCAGCCTGGGCCTAGCGGGGGGGATAGATACGCAGTATTTT. The chain employs TRBV5-4 and TRBJ2-3; 12 bases line up with TRBD2. Per germline, CDR1 SGHNT and CDR2 YYREEE (reference sequence). This CDR3 has 16 residues. The ends lost 4 bases at V and 5 bases at J; junction bases unmatched: 8. Full variable domain (missing parts from reference TRBV5-4 and TRBJ2-3): ETGVTQSPTHLIKTRGQQVTLRCSSQSGHNTVSWYQQALGQGPQFIFQYYREEENGRGNFPPRFSGLQFPNYSSELNVNALELDDSALYLCASSLGLAGGIDTQYFGPGTRLTVL.